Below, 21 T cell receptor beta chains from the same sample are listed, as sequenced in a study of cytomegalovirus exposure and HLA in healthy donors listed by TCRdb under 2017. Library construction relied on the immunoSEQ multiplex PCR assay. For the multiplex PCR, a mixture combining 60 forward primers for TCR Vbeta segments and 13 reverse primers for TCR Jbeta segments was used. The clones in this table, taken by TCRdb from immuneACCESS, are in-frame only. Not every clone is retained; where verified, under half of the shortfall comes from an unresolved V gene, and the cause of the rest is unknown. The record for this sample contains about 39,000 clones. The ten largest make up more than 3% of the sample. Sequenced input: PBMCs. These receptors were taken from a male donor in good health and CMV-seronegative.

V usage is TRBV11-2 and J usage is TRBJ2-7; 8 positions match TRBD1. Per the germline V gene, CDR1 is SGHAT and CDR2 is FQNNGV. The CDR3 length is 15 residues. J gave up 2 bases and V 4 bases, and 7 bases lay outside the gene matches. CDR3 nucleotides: TGTGCCAGCAGCTCCTGGGACAGGACGACCTACGAGCAGTACTTC. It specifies CASSSWDRTTYEQYF.

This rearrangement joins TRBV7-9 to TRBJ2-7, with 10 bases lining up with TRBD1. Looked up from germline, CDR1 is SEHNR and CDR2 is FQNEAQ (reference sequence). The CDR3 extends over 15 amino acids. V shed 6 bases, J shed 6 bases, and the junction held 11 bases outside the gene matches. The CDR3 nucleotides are TGTGCCAGCAGTCCCGGGACAGGGGTTCTATGCGAGCAGTACTTC. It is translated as CASSPGTGVLCEQYF.

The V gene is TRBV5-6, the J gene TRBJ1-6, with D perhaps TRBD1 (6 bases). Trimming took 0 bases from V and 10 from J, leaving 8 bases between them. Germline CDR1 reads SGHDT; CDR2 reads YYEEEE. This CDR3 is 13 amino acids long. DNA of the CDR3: TGTGCCAGCAGCTTGGACAGGGTATCACCCCTCCACTTT. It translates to CASSLDRVSPLHF.

This CDR3 reads CASSLAAWTGNTEAFF. Here the CDR3 DNA reads TGTGCCAGCAGCTTAGCCGCCTGGACAGGGAACACTGAAGCTTTCTTT. V is TRBV7-2 and J is TRBJ1-1; 7 bases align to TRBD1. The V gene end was trimmed by 0 bases and the J gene end by 1 base; junction bases not matched to a gene: 5. Germline lookup yields CDR1 SGHTA and CDR2 FQGNSA. The CDR3 runs to 16 residues.

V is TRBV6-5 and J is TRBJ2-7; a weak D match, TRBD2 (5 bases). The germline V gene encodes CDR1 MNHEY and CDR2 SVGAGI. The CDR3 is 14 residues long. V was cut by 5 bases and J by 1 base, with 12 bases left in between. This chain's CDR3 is CASSEYGISYEQYF. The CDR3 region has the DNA TGTGCCAGCAGTGAATACGGGATTTCCTACGAGCAGTACTTC.

The CDR3 loop is CASSILGLYNEQFF. The DNA for the CDR3 is TGTGCCAGTAGTATCCTGGGGCTCTACAATGAGCAGTTCTTC. The chain joins TRBV19 to TRBJ2-1; possible D gene TRBD1, 5 bases. CDR3 length: 14 amino acids. The germline gives CDR1 LNHDA, CDR2 SQIVND (reference sequence). Trimming took off 3 bases at V and 3 bases at J, with 9 bases between the two ends.

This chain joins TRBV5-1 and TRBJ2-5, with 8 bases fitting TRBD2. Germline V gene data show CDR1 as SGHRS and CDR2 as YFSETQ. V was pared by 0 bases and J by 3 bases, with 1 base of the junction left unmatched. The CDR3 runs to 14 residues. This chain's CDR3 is CASSLELAEETQYF. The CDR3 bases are TGCGCCAGCAGCTTGGAACTAGCGGAAGAGACCCAGTACTTC.

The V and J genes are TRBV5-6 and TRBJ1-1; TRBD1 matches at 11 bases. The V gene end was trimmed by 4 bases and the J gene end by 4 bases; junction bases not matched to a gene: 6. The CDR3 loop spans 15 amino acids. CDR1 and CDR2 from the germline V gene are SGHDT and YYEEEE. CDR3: CASSRHGTGGTEAFF. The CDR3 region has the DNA TGTGCCAGCAGCCGTCATGGGACAGGGGGCACTGAAGCTTTCTTT.

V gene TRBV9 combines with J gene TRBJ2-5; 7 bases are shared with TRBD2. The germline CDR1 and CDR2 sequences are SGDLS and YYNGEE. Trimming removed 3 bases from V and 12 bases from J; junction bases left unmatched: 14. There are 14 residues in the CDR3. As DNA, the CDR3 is TGTGCCAGCAGCGCGGGGGGAACGGATGGGAAAGAGTACTTC. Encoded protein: CASSAGGTDGKEYF.

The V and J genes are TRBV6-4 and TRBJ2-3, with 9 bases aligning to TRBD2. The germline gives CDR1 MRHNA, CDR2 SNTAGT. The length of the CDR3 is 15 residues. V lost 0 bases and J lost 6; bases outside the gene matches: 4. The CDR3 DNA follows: TGTGCCAGCAGTGACTCGAGCGGGGGGCCCGATACGCAGTATTTT. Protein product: CASSDSSGGPDTQYF.

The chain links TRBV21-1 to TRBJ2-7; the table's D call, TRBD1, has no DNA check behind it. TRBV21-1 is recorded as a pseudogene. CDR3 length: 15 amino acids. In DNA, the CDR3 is TGTGCCAGCAGCATTCCGGGACAGGGGTCCTACGAGCAGTACTTC. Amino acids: CASSIPGQGSYEQYF.

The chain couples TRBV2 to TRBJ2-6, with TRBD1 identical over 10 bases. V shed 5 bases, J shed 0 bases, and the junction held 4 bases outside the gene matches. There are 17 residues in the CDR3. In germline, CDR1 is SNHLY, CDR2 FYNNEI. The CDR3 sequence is CASSLTGGGSGANVLTF. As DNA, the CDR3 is TGTGCCAGCAGTTTGACAGGGGGCGGCTCTGGGGCCAACGTCCTGACTTTC.

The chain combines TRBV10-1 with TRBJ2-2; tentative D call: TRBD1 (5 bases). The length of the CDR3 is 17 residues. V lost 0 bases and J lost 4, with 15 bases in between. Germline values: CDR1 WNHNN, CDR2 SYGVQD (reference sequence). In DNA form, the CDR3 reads TGCGCCAGCAGTGAGTCGGACAAGCCGCGCTTCACCGGGGAGCTGTTTTTT. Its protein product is CASSESDKPRFTGELFF.

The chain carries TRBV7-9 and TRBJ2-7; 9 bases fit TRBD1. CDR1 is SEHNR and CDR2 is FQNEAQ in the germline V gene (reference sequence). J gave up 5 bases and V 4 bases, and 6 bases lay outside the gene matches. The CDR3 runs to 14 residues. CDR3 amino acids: CASSSSTGGHEQYF. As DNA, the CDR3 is TGTGCCAGCAGCTCATCGACAGGGGGTCACGAGCAGTACTTC.

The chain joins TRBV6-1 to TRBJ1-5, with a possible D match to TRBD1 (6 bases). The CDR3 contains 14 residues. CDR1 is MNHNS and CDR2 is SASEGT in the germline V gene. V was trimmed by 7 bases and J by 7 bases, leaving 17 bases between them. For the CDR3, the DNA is TGTGCCAGCATTGGTAGGGGGGGGTTACAGCCCCAGCATTTT. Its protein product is CASIGRGGLQPQHF.

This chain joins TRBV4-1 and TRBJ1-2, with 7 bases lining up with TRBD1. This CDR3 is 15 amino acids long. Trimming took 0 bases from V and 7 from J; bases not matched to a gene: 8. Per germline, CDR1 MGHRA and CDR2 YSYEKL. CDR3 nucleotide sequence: TGCGCCAGCAGCCAAGAAGGTGCCAGGGGGTCTGGCTACACCTTC. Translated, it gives CASSQEGARGSGYTF.

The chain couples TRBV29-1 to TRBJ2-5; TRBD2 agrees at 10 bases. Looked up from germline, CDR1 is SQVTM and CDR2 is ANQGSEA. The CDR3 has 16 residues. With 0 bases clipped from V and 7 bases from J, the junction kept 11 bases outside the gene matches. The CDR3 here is CSVEEPGTSVARTQYF. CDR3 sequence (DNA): TGCAGCGTTGAAGAACCCGGGACTAGCGTAGCTAGGACCCAGTACTTC.

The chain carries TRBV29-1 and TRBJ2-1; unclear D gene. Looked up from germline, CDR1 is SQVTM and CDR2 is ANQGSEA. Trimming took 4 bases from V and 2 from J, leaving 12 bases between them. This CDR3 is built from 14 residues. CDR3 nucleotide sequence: TGCAGCGTTGTAGATCCAGGCGCCTACAATGAGCAGTTCTTC. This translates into CSVVDPGAYNEQFF.

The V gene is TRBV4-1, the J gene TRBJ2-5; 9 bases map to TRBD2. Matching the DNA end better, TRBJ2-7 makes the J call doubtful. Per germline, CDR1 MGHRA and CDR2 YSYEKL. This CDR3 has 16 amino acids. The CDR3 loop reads CASSQDRSGGIYEQYF. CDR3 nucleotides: TGCGCCAGCAGCCAAGATCGCAGCGGGGGGATCTACGAGCAGTACTTC.

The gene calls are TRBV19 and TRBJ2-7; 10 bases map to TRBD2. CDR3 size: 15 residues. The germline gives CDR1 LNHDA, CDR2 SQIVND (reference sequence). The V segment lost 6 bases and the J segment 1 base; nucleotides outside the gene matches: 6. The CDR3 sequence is CASSDSSGGSYEQYF. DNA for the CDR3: TGTGCCAGTAGCGACTCTAGCGGGGGTTCCTACGAGCAGTACTTC.

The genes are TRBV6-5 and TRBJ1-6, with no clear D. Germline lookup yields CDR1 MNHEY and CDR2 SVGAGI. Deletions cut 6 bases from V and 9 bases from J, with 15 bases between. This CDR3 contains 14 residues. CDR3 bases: TGTGCCAGCAGCTCCGTGCGGGCCGGTTCACCCCTCCACTTT. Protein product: CASSSVRAGSPLHF.